Each of the 17 T cell receptor beta chains below was sequenced from the same sample in a study of cytomegalovirus exposure and HLA in healthy donors (dated by TCRdb to about 2017). Library method: the immunoSEQ multiplex PCR assay. A mixture of 60 forward primers for TCR Vbeta segments and 13 reverse primers for TCR Jbeta segments was used in the multiplex PCR. TCRdb provides this immuneACCESS table in a form limited to in-frame rearrangements. Some clones are lacking; in checked studies, under half of them reflect an unresolved V gene, and why the rest are absent is not known. This sample has 140,000 to 150,000 clones in its table, and about three quarters of those were observed once. Around 3% of the sample lies in the top ten. The material sequenced was PBMCs. These receptors were taken from a man aged 35-49 years in good health and CMV-seropositive.

The rearrangement links TRBV28 to TRBJ2-7, with D maybe TRBD1 (6 bases). CDR1 is MDHEN, CDR2 SYDVKM, per germline. The CDR3 is 18 amino acids. Trimming took 1 base from V and 0 from J, leaving 19 bases between them. The CDR3 DNA reads as TGTGCCAGCAGTTTATTGGCCGGACAGAACGATCGCTCCTACGAGCAGTACTTC. This gives the protein CASSLLAGQNDRSYEQYF. The complete variable domain, with remaining parts taken from reference TRBV28 and TRBJ2-7, reads DVKVTQSSRYLVKRTGEKVFLECVQDMDHENMFWYRQDPGLGLRLIYFSYDVKMKEKGDIPEGYSVSREKKERFSLILESASTNQTSMYLCASSLLAGQNDRSYEQYFGPGTRLTVT.

In this sample, this clone turned up a few times. The rearrangement uses TRBV14 and TRBJ2-5; TRBD2 matches 11 bases. The germline CDR1 and CDR2 sequences are SGHDN and FVKESK. J was trimmed by 5 bases and V by 2 bases; bases with no gene match: 13. CDR3 length: 18 amino acids. The CDR3 region is CASSQRLAGRRYGETQYF. In DNA form, the CDR3 reads TGTGCCAGCAGCCAACGACTAGCGGGACGCCGTTATGGGGAGACCCAGTACTTC.

The V call is TRBV29-1, the J call TRBJ2-1, with 12 bases lining up with TRBD2. The CDR3 spans 13 residues. CDR1 is SQVTM and CDR2 is ANQGSEA in the germline V gene. The V segment lost 6 bases and the J segment 7 bases; nucleotides outside the gene matches: 4. For the CDR3, the DNA is TGCAGCGTCTCAGGACTAGCGGGAAATGAGCAGTTCTTC. This sequence encodes CSVSGLAGNEQFF.

This clone has a handful of counts. The chain has TRBV6-1 and TRBJ1-1, with D possibly TRBD1 on 5 matching bases. The length of the CDR3 is 13 residues. CDR1 is MNHNS and CDR2 is SASEGT in the germline V gene. V was pared by 5 bases and J by 5 bases, with 12 bases between. CDR3 nucleotide sequence: TGTGCCAGCAGTCGGACATTAGGGACTGAAGCTTTCTTT. Translation: CASSRTLGTEAFF.

This sequence joins TRBV11-3 and TRBJ2-2; D may be TRBD2 (5 bases). The V end was cut by 8 bases, the J end by 5 bases, with 15 bases between. Germline V lookup: CDR1 SGHNT, CDR2 YENEEA. CDR3 size: 14 residues. The CDR3 sequence is CASRGNGGTGELFF. Here the CDR3 DNA reads TGTGCCAGCCGGGGTAACGGAGGTACCGGGGAGCTGTTTTTT.

V usage is TRBV7-2 and J usage is TRBJ1-3; D is unclear. V lost 0 bases, J lost 7 bases, and 7 bases lay in between. The CDR3 loop spans 13 amino acids. Germline lookup yields CDR1 SGHTA and CDR2 FQGNSA. The CDR3 is CASSLAEDNTIYF. DNA for the CDR3: TGTGCCAGCAGCTTAGCCGAGGATAACACCATATATTTT.

In its sample, this clone was seen once. The rearrangement joins TRBV6-5 to TRBJ1-3; tentatively, D is TRBD1 (5 bases). The V and J ends lost 8 bases and 7 bases respectively, with 15 bases between them. The length of the CDR3 is 13 residues. The germline gives CDR1 MNHEY, CDR2 SVGAGI. CDR3 sequence (DNA): TGTGCCAGCCGAAGGGGTGCGGGGAACACCATATATTTT. Translation gives CASRRGAGNTIYF.

The chain uses TRBV5-6 and TRBJ2-7; unclear D gene. Germline lookup yields CDR1 SGHDT and CDR2 YYEEEE. Trimming took 2 bases from V and 3 from J, leaving 21 bases between them. The CDR3 is 17 residues long. The CDR3 nucleotides read TGTGCCAGCAGCTTTCTGTTTCGGAGCACATCGGGCTACGAGCAGTACTTC. Translating it yields CASSFLFRSTSGYEQYF.

The rearrangement links TRBV6-5 to TRBJ2-1, with TRBD2 matching over 7 bases. V shed 5 bases, J shed 5 bases, and the junction held 9 bases outside the gene matches. The CDR3 sequence is 15 residues long. The V gene's germline CDR1 is MNHEY and CDR2 SVGAGI. Written as DNA, the CDR3 is TGTGCCAGCAGTCCCCCGGGAGGACTCGACAATGAGCAGTTCTTC. It is translated as CASSPPGGLDNEQFF.

The rearrangement links TRBV19 to TRBJ2-6, with D hard to call. The CDR3 is 16 amino acids. V shed 4 bases and J shed 0 bases, with 10 bases lying between them. The V gene's germline CDR1 is LNHDA and CDR2 SQIVND (reference sequence). CDR3 sequence: CASSTYSYSGANVLTF. CDR3 DNA sequence: TGTGCCAGTAGTACCTACAGCTACTCTGGGGCCAACGTCCTGACTTTC.

This clone came up once. Other nucleotide sequences from this sample produce the same CDR3. The CDR3 sequence is CASSLTGSLNQPQHF. CDR3 bases: TGTGCCAGCAGCCTGACAGGGAGCCTCAATCAGCCCCAGCATTTT. The V and J genes are TRBV6-1 and TRBJ1-5; 7 positions agree with TRBD1. The V and J ends lost 6 bases and 3 bases, in that order; junction bases with no gene match: 8. The germline CDR1 and CDR2 sequences are MNHNS and SASEGT. CDR3 size: 15 residues.

This clone was detected only a few times. The chain carries TRBV11-1 and TRBJ2-5, with 10 bases aligning to TRBD1. With V trimmed by 5 bases and J by 5 bases, 5 bases remained unmatched. The CDR3 runs to 14 residues. The V gene's germline CDR1 is SGHAT and CDR2 FQDESV (reference sequence). In nucleotides, the CDR3 is TGTGCCAGCAGCCGACAGGGGGCGGTGGAGACCCAGTACTTC. Residues: CASSRQGAVETQYF.

The rearrangement joins TRBV7-2 to TRBJ1-2, with TRBD1 matching 9 bases. The trim removed 5 bases at V and 6 bases at J, leaving 10 bases unmatched. The CDR3 sequence is 15 residues long. Per germline, CDR1 SGHTA and CDR2 FQGNSA. The CDR3 DNA follows: TGTGCCAGCAGCCCACAACAGGGGGCGAAGAATGGCTACACCTTC. It codes for CASSPQQGAKNGYTF.

A single count supports this clone. This chain uses TRBV18 with TRBJ1-1; tentative D call: TRBD1 (6 bases). Trimming pared 4 bases from V and 3 bases from J, leaving 9 bases between. Germline CDR1 KGHSH, CDR2 LQKENI. The CDR3 sequence is 13 residues long. The CDR3 sequence is CASSLPGDTEAFF. The DNA of the CDR3 is TGTGCCAGCTCACTTCCAGGGGACACTGAAGCTTTCTTT.

The chain is built from TRBV11-3 and TRBJ2-7; the match to TRBD2 covers 11 bases. J lost 4 bases, V lost 5 bases, and 7 bases had no gene match. Germline CDR1 reads SGHNT; CDR2 reads YENEEA. The CDR3 has 15 residues. The CDR3 region is CASSVTSGSLYEQYF. The CDR3 DNA reads TGTGCCAGCAGCGTTACTAGCGGGAGTTTGTACGAGCAGTACTTC.

This sequence joins TRBV5-1 and TRBJ1-6; D gene ambiguous. This CDR3 spans 14 amino acids. The V gene's germline CDR1 is SGHRS and CDR2 YFSETQ. V shed 0 bases and J shed 6 bases, with 7 bases lying between them. CDR3 sequence reads: CASSLETGNSPLHF. CDR3 sequence (DNA): TGCGCCAGCAGCTTGGAGACGGGTAATTCACCCCTCCACTTT.

In its sample, this clone was seen once. The chain combines TRBV19 with TRBJ2-3, with 8 positions matching TRBD1. The CDR3 sequence is 12 residues long. Germline values: CDR1 LNHDA, CDR2 SQIVND (reference sequence). V dropped 5 bases and J dropped 7; count of bases not matched to a gene: 2. CDR3 DNA sequence: TGTGCCAGTAGTGGACAGGGAAATACGCAGTATTTT. Protein product: CASSGQGNTQYF.